The 32 T cell receptor beta chains below were found in one sample sequenced in a study of cytomegalovirus exposure and HLA in healthy donors. Primers included in the PCR were 60 Vbeta and 13 Jbeta primers. TCRdb's copy holds only in-frame clones and misses some; the assay was immunoSEQ multiplex PCR. The sample has 90,000 to 95,000 clones; over 70% are singletons. The sample taken for sequencing was PBMCs. The receptors were gathered from a girl aged 2-10 years in good health and CMV-seropositive.

This clone is labeled as medium-sized. This chain uses TRBV6-6 with TRBJ1-2, with a tentative D call TRBD1 (6 bases). The CDR3 consists of 13 residues. The germline gives CDR1 MNHNY, CDR2 SVGAGI (reference sequence). V lost 6 bases and J lost 3, with 11 bases in between. The CDR3 reads CASSINRDYGYTF. The CDR3 DNA follows: TGTGCCAGCAGCATAAACAGGGACTATGGCTACACCTTC.

The chain employs TRBV10-3 and TRBJ2-5, with 13 bases fitting TRBD2. The J segment lost 5 bases and the V segment lost 0 bases, leaving 3 bases of the junction unmatched. This CDR3 contains 16 residues. Germline CDR1 is ENHRY and CDR2 is SYGVKD. CDR3 bases: TGTGCCATCAGTGAGTCGACTAGCGGGAGGTTGGAGACCCAGTACTTC. Translation: CAISESTSGRLETQYF.

The chain recombines TRBV10-3 with TRBJ2-1, with TRBD2 matching over 7 bases. The CDR3 runs 14 residues. V shed 7 bases and J 4 bases; nucleotides not matched to a gene: 7. Germline V lookup: CDR1 ENHRY, CDR2 SYGVKD. This CDR3 is CAITLSGPYNEQFF. CDR3 DNA sequence: TGTGCCATCACCCTTAGCGGGCCTTACAATGAGCAGTTCTTC.

The genes are TRBV30 and TRBJ2-3; tentatively, D is TRBD2 (5 bases). V was shortened by 4 bases and J by 6 bases, with 11 bases between the two germline ends. Germline CDR1 and CDR2: GTSNPN and SVGIG (reference sequence). This CDR3 has 12 amino acids. The CDR3 nucleotides read TGTGCCTGGAATTCGGACTCCGATACGCAGTATTTT. Its protein product is CAWNSDSDTQYF. Filled out from reference TRBV30 and TRBJ2-3, the complete variable domain reads SQTIHQWPATLVQPVGSPLSLECTVEGTSNPNLYWYRQAAGRGLQLLFYSVGIGQISSEVPQNLSASRPQDRQFILSSKKLLLSDSGFYLCAWNSDSDTQYFGPGTRLTVL.

The V and J genes are TRBV9 and TRBJ1-1; maybe TRBD1 (6 bases). The CDR3 runs 17 residues. The germline gives CDR1 SGDLS, CDR2 YYNGEE. Trimming removed 2 bases at V and 0 bases at J, with 17 bases between. The CDR3 is CASSVLKGGGMNTEAFF. In DNA form, the CDR3 reads TGTGCCAGCAGCGTCCTTAAAGGGGGGGGAATGAACACTGAAGCTTTCTTT.

CDR3 sequence: CSVGLNGYTF. CDR3 sequence (DNA): TGCAGCGTGGGCCTAAATGGCTACACCTTC. The genes are TRBV29-1 and TRBJ1-2; D gene uncertain. V was trimmed by 6 bases and J by 6 bases, leaving 8 bases between them. CDR3 size: 10 residues. The germline V gene has CDR1 SQVTM and CDR2 ANQGSEA.

V is TRBV9 and J is TRBJ1-1; D unclear. The CDR3 sequence is 16 residues long. Germline V gene sequence: CDR1 SGDLS, CDR2 YYNGEE. Deletions cut 0 bases from V and 1 base from J, with 13 bases between. The CDR3 is CASSVDRGGENTEAFF. CDR3 bases: TGTGCCAGCAGCGTAGATCGGGGTGGGGAGAACACTGAAGCTTTCTTT.

The chain's CDR3 is CASSQDRGDFGELFF. The CDR3 bases are TGCGCCAGCAGCCAGGACAGGGGAGACTTCGGGGAGCTGTTTTTT. The genes are TRBV4-1 and TRBJ2-2; 9 bases line up with TRBD1. CDR1 is MGHRA and CDR2 is YSYEKL in the germline V gene. With 3 bases clipped from V and 7 bases from J, the junction kept 6 bases outside the gene matches. This CDR3 is 15 amino acids long.

V usage is TRBV10-1 and J usage is TRBJ2-7; weak D call: TRBD2 (6 bases). The CDR3 runs to 14 residues. V gave up 0 bases and J gave up 5 bases, with 11 bases separating them. Germline V CDR1 and CDR2: WNHNN, SYGVQD (reference sequence). CDR3 in amino acids: CASSESGRVNEQYF. In nucleotides, the CDR3 is TGCGCCAGCAGTGAGTCCGGGAGAGTCAACGAGCAGTACTTC.

This CDR3 reads CASSRGLAGSHEQYF. CDR3 sequence (DNA): TGTGCCAGCAGCCGAGGACTAGCGGGCTCTCACGAGCAGTACTTC. The chain uses TRBV27 and TRBJ2-7; 11 nucleotides match TRBD2. The germline gives CDR1 MNHEY, CDR2 SMNVEV (reference sequence). The CDR3 runs to 15 residues. The trim removed 6 bases at V and 5 bases at J, leaving 9 bases unmatched.

The chain has TRBV5-4 and TRBJ2-7; TRBD2 aligns across 9 bases. Germline CDR1 and CDR2: SGHNT and YYREEE (reference sequence). J gave up 2 bases and V 4 bases, and 16 bases lay outside the gene matches. The CDR3 runs to 18 residues. As DNA, the CDR3 is TGTGCCAGCAGCGTGGGGGGAATAGCGGGAGTATATCCCTACGAGCAGTACTTC. Protein sequence: CASSVGGIAGVYPYEQYF. Drawing the rest from reference TRBV5-4 and TRBJ2-7, the complete variable domain is ETGVTQSPTHLIKTRGQQVTLRCSSQSGHNTVSWYQQALGQGPQFIFQYYREEENGRGNFPPRFSGLQFPNYSSELNVNALELDDSALYLCASSVGGIAGVYPYEQYFGPGTRLTVT.

V gene TRBV6-5 combines with J gene TRBJ1-1; TRBD1 is a possible D gene (5 bases). This CDR3 comprises 15 residues. CDR1 is MNHEY, CDR2 SVGAGI, per germline. V was pared by 2 bases and J by 5 bases, with 15 bases between. The CDR3 spells CASSYSRGGRTEAFF. The CDR3 DNA is TGTGCCAGCAGTTACAGTAGGGGAGGGCGAACTGAAGCTTTCTTT.

The V and J genes are TRBV5-4 and TRBJ2-7; 9 bases align to TRBD1. This CDR3 spans 16 amino acids. The trim removed 3 bases at V and 3 bases at J, leaving 10 bases unmatched. CDR1 and CDR2 from the germline V gene are SGHNT and YYREEE (reference sequence). This CDR3 is CASSSRTGGGGYEQYF. CDR3 nucleotides: TGTGCCAGCAGCTCCCGCACAGGGGGCGGCGGCTACGAGCAGTACTTC.

This chain joins TRBV5-4 and TRBJ2-6, with 10 bases lining up with TRBD1. V gave up 10 bases and J gave up 3 bases; unmatched junction bases: 10. The CDR3 contains 16 residues. CDR1 and CDR2 from the germline V gene are SGHNT and YYREEE (reference sequence). CDR3 loop: CAGFRQGAGGANVLTF. The CDR3 coding sequence is TGTGCCGGGTTCAGACAGGGGGCTGGTGGGGCCAACGTCCTGACTTTC.

The V and J genes are TRBV27 and TRBJ2-7; D ambiguous. V was clipped by 9 bases and J by 10 bases, with 7 bases between them. The CDR3 covers 8 residues. CDR1 MNHEY and CDR2 SMNVEV come from the germline V gene (reference sequence). The CDR3 sequence: CASPFQYF. The DNA for the CDR3 is TGTGCCAGTCCGTTCCAGTACTTC.

The chain is built from TRBV6-5 and TRBJ2-2; 8 bases fit TRBD1. V dropped 6 bases and J dropped 8; count of bases not matched to a gene: 8. The CDR3 contains 14 residues. The germline CDR1 and CDR2 sequences are MNHEY and SVGAGI. The chain's CDR3 is CASSFDRGRGELFF. The CDR3 DNA is TGTGCCAGCAGCTTCGACAGGGGAAGAGGGGAGCTGTTTTTT.

The chain combines TRBV25-1 with TRBJ2-7; 8 nucleotides match TRBD1. CDR3 length equals 15 residues. The ends lost 2 bases at V and 3 bases at J; junction bases unmatched: 6. Germline values: CDR1 MGHDK, CDR2 SYGVNS. The CDR3 sequence: CASSEPGQGNYEQYF. Written as DNA, the CDR3 is TGTGCCAGCAGTGAACCTGGACAGGGTAACTACGAGCAGTACTTC.

The chain is built from TRBV27 and TRBJ1-5; TRBD1 is a possible D gene (6 bases). The CDR3 covers 16 residues. Germline assignment: CDR1 MNHEY and CDR2 SMNVEV (reference sequence). The ends were cut back, 6 bases at V and 9 bases at J, with 24 bases in the middle. Here the CDR3 DNA reads TGTGCCAGCAGATCCGTGTCCGGGACACAGAGTCGGCCCCAGCATTTT. It translates to CASRSVSGTQSRPQHF.

In this sample, this clone turned up once. CDR3 sequence reads: CASSLGPQGGDTEAFF. CDR3 DNA sequence: TGTGCCAGCAGCTTAGGACCACAGGGGGGAGACACTGAAGCTTTCTTT. The rearrangement joins TRBV7-9 to TRBJ1-1; 8 bases are a match to TRBD1. Germline V gene data show CDR1 as SEHNR and CDR2 as FQNEAQ (reference sequence). The CDR3 has 16 residues. Trimming at V came to 1 base and at J to 3 bases, leaving 7 bases not matched to a gene.

The chain couples TRBV10-2 to TRBJ2-3; D is undetermined. Between the trimmed V and J ends, which lost 0 bases and 6 bases, there was a span of 13 bases. CDR1 and CDR2 from the germline V gene are WSHSY and SAAADI. The CDR3 consists of 15 residues. CDR3 sequence reads: CASSESVGSVDTQYF. CDR3 DNA sequence: TGCGCCAGCAGTGAGTCGGTTGGTTCAGTGGATACGCAGTATTTT.

The J gene is TRBJ1-1, the V gene TRBV27; no clear D. The CDR3 runs 14 residues. In germline, CDR1 is MNHEY, CDR2 SMNVEV (reference sequence). V lost 0 bases, J lost 1 base, and 6 bases lay in between. CDR3 amino acids: CASSLSSGNTEAFF. The CDR3, as DNA: TGTGCCAGCAGTTTATCTTCCGGGAACACTGAAGCTTTCTTT.

The chain is built from TRBV9 and TRBJ1-2, with 7 bases that match TRBD1. Looked up from germline, CDR1 is SGDLS and CDR2 is YYNGEE. The CDR3 covers 15 residues. The J segment lost 2 bases and the V segment lost 1 base, leaving 5 bases of the junction unmatched. The CDR3 sequence is CASSVIPQGNYGYTF. The CDR3 DNA follows: TGTGCCAGCAGCGTAATCCCACAGGGGAACTATGGCTACACCTTC.

This clone has a handful of counts. The chain uses TRBV7-2 and TRBJ2-7; TRBD2 matches 8 bases. The V and J ends lost 1 base and 7 bases, in that order; junction bases with no gene match: 12. The CDR3 is 16 residues long. CDR1 and CDR2 (germline): SGHTA, FQGNSA. The chain's CDR3 is CASSLEGREEPGEQYF. CDR3 bases: TGTGCCAGCAGCTTAGAGGGGCGGGAGGAACCGGGTGAGCAGTACTTC.

This chain joins TRBV7-9 and TRBJ2-7; a possible D gene is TRBD2 (5 bases). Between the trimmed V and J ends, which lost 1 base and 7 bases, there was a span of 14 bases. CDR3 size: 14 residues. The germline V gene encodes CDR1 SEHNR and CDR2 FQNEAQ (reference sequence). The CDR3, as DNA: TGTGCCAGCAGCTTAGTCGGGGAAGTGGGGGAGCAGTACTTC. Amino acid sequence: CASSLVGEVGEQYF.

This clone was found a few times. This chain connects TRBV5-1 to TRBJ2-3, with D perhaps matching TRBD2 (6 bases). Germline CDR1 reads SGHRS; CDR2 reads YFSETQ. The V and J ends lost 10 bases and 7 bases respectively, with 19 bases between them. CDR3 size: 13 residues. Written as DNA, the CDR3 is TGCGCCGGGAGGAGTGGAAGTGAGAATACGCAGTATTTT. Protein: CAGRSGSENTQYF.

The chain recombines TRBV10-3 with TRBJ2-1, with a possible D match to TRBD2 (6 bases). V was clipped by 7 bases and J by 0 bases, with 10 bases between them. This CDR3 has 14 residues. Germline V lookup: CDR1 ENHRY, CDR2 SYGVKD. The CDR3 sequence is CAIKAGSSYNEQFF. In nucleotides, the CDR3 is TGTGCCATCAAGGCGGGGAGCTCCTACAATGAGCAGTTCTTC.

This chain connects TRBV10-1 to TRBJ2-7; 12 nucleotides agree with TRBD1. The V gene's germline CDR1 is WNHNN and CDR2 SYGVQD (reference sequence). The CDR3 is made up of 15 amino acids. Trimming at V came to 4 bases and at J to 2 bases, leaving 3 bases not matched to a gene. The CDR3: CASSGDRGLPYEQYF. In nucleotides, the CDR3 is TGCGCCAGCAGTGGGGACAGGGGGCTACCCTACGAGCAGTACTTC.

V and J are TRBV19 and TRBJ1-5, with D uncertain. Germline-derived CDR1 and CDR2 are LNHDA and SQIVND (reference sequence). This CDR3 contains 18 residues. Deletions cut 3 bases from V and 3 bases from J, with 21 bases between. The CDR3 DNA is TGTGCCAGTAGTATCCAGTTTGGCTCCGGACTCGCCAATCAGCCCCAGCATTTT. Amino acids: CASSIQFGSGLANQPQHF.

The rearrangement joins TRBV10-1 to TRBJ1-4; D is ambiguous. This CDR3 is 14 amino acids long. CDR1 WNHNN and CDR2 SYGVQD come from the germline V gene (reference sequence). Deletions cut 7 bases from V and 7 bases from J, with 16 bases between. The CDR3 sequence: CASTRMTRSEKLFF. CDR3 nucleotide sequence: TGCGCCAGCACACGTATGACAAGAAGTGAAAAACTGTTTTTT.

The gene calls are TRBV7-2 and TRBJ2-1, with no clear D. Looked up from germline, CDR1 is SGHTA and CDR2 is FQGNSA. The CDR3 has 15 amino acids. With 3 bases removed from V and 3 bases from J, the gap between germline ends came to 12 bases. As DNA, the CDR3 is TGTGCCAGCAGCTTGGCGGCTAGTCGCTACAATGAGCAGTTCTTC. Encoded protein: CASSLAASRYNEQFF.

The gene calls are TRBV19 and TRBJ2-2, with TRBD2 matching 14 bases. With V trimmed by 5 bases and J by 7 bases, 6 bases remained unmatched. The CDR3 is 16 residues long. CDR1 LNHDA and CDR2 SQIVND come from the germline V gene (reference sequence). The CDR3 spells CASSSGLAGVIGELFF. The DNA for the CDR3 is TGTGCCAGTAGTTCGGGACTAGCGGGAGTTATCGGGGAGCTGTTTTTT.

This clone came up once. The chain is built from TRBV27 and TRBJ2-7; D might be TRBD2 (6 bases). Trimming removed 8 bases at V and 7 bases at J, with 15 bases between. Germline CDR1 is MNHEY and CDR2 is SMNVEV (reference sequence). The CDR3 extends over 12 amino acids. CDR3 sequence: CASGSGGWEQYF. CDR3 in DNA: TGTGCCAGCGGTAGCGGTGGGTGGGAGCAGTACTTC.